These 20 T cell receptor beta chains came from one sample sequenced in a study of T cell responses to AZD1222 COVID-19 vaccine. Profiled with immunoSEQ multiplex PCR; TCRdb holds only in-frame clones, not every one. Of roughly 150,000 clones listed, approximately 90% are singletons. Sequenced material: peripheral blood, taken on day 0 of AZD1222 vaccination. The receptor source for this set is an adult in good health.

This rearrangement joins TRBV7-2 to TRBJ2-3; 14 nucleotides agree with TRBD2. The V and J ends lost 5 bases and 4 bases, in that order; junction bases with no gene match: 8. The CDR3 totals 17 residues. Germline V lookup: CDR1 SGHTA, CDR2 FQGNSA. The CDR3 loop reads CASSTGLAGGVADTQYF. The CDR3 coding sequence is TGTGCCAGCAGCACTGGACTAGCGGGAGGAGTGGCAGATACGCAGTATTTT.

This sequence joins TRBV27 and TRBJ2-1; 9 nucleotides line up with TRBD2. This CDR3 comprises 15 residues. The V gene end was trimmed by 3 bases and the J gene end by 6 bases; junction bases not matched to a gene: 6. CDR1 and CDR2 (germline): MNHEY, SMNVEV (reference sequence). CDR3 nucleotide sequence: TGTGCCAGCAGTTTCTCGGCGGGAGGGCGCAATGAGCAGTTCTTC. Translated: CASSFSAGGRNEQFF.

This chain's CDR3 is CASSLRQGDSGANVLTF. In nucleotides, the CDR3 is TGCGCCAGCAGCTTAAGACAGGGGGACTCTGGGGCCAACGTCCTGACTTTC. The V and J genes are TRBV5-1 and TRBJ2-6, with 9 bases matching TRBD1. Germline lookup yields CDR1 SGHRS and CDR2 YFSETQ. The CDR3 is 17 amino acids. The trim removed 2 bases at V and 0 bases at J, leaving 3 bases unmatched. Complete variable domain (other parts from reference TRBV5-1 and TRBJ2-6): KAGVTQTPRYLIKTRGQQVTLSCSPISGHRSVSWYQQTPGQGLQFLFEYFSETQRNKGNFPGRFSGRQFSNSRSEMNVSTLELGDSALYLCASSLRQGDSGANVLTFGAGSRLTVL.

The J gene is TRBJ1-2, the V gene TRBV19, with a tentative D call TRBD1 (5 bases). The CDR3 consists of 13 residues. Germline assignment: CDR1 LNHDA and CDR2 SQIVND (reference sequence). Trimming pared 5 bases from V and 4 bases from J, leaving 11 bases between. CDR3: CASSGGFGYGYTF. The CDR3 bases are TGTGCCAGTAGTGGGGGTTTTGGCTATGGCTACACCTTC.

The chain uses TRBV5-4 and TRBJ2-3, with 7 bases aligning to TRBD1. This CDR3 region has 16 residues. V shed 4 bases and J 6 bases; nucleotides not matched to a gene: 14. CDR1 is SGHNT, CDR2 YYREEE, per germline (reference sequence). For the CDR3, the DNA is TGTGCCAGCAGCCTTCCAAAGCAGGGGGTGGTGGATACGCAGTATTTT. Residues: CASSLPKQGVVDTQYF.

The chain employs TRBV11-2 and TRBJ2-2, with TRBD1 as a possible D gene (6 bases). CDR1 is SGHAT and CDR2 is FQNNGV in the germline V gene. The CDR3 has 16 residues. V was cut by 5 bases and J by 0 bases, with 13 bases left in between. The CDR3 bases are TGTGCCAGCAGCATCGGACAGTTCGCGAACACCGGGGAGCTGTTTTTT. Protein sequence: CASSIGQFANTGELFF.

This clone was found once. This CDR3 is CASSPIAGSDTQYF. The DNA of the CDR3 is TGTGCCAGCTCACCAATCGCGGGATCAGATACGCAGTATTTT. The rearrangement links TRBV18 to TRBJ2-3; a weak D match, TRBD2 (6 bases). CDR3 length: 14 amino acids. V shed 2 bases and J shed 4 bases, with 10 bases lying between them. Germline V CDR1 and CDR2: KGHSH, LQKENI. The variable domain in full, with the rest retrieved from reference TRBV18 and TRBJ2-3, is NAGVMQNPRHLVRRRGQEARLRCSPMKGHSHVYWYRQLPEEGLKFMVYLQKENIIDESGMPKERFSAEFPKEGPSILRIQQVVRGDSAAYFCASSPIAGSDTQYFGPGTRLTVL.

The J gene is TRBJ2-7, the V gene TRBV7-2; 10 nucleotides line up with TRBD1. Germline loops: CDR1 SGHTA, CDR2 FQGNSA. The CDR3 has 15 amino acids. V shed 5 bases and J 7 bases; nucleotides not matched to a gene: 11. This CDR3 is CASSRDRGGREEQYF. For the CDR3, the DNA is TGTGCCAGCAGCAGGGACAGGGGAGGGAGAGAGGAGCAGTACTTC.

V usage is TRBV5-1 and J usage is TRBJ2-1; D may be TRBD2 (6 bases). V lost 4 bases, J lost 9 bases, and 11 bases lay in between. CDR3 length: 12 amino acids. Germline V CDR1 and CDR2: SGHRS, YFSETQ. CDR3 sequence reads: CASSPEGTEQFF. In DNA, the CDR3 is TGCGCCAGCAGCCCGGAGGGGACTGAGCAGTTCTTC.

The chain recombines TRBV9 with TRBJ2-3; D is undetermined. Germline CDR1 and CDR2: SGDLS and YYNGEE. This CDR3 contains 15 residues. V dropped 0 bases and J dropped 0 bases, with 8 bases sitting between them. The chain's CDR3 is CASSVEAISTDTQYF. The CDR3 nucleotides read TGTGCCAGCAGCGTAGAAGCGATTAGCACAGATACGCAGTATTTT.

The genes are TRBV19 and TRBJ2-7, with D perhaps TRBD1 (6 bases). The CDR3 totals 16 residues. Trimming shortened V by 3 bases and J by 5 bases, and 20 bases separated the two germline ends. The germline V gene encodes CDR1 LNHDA and CDR2 SQIVND (reference sequence). In nucleotides, the CDR3 is TGTGCCAGTAGTATCCCGGCAGACAGGCTCGGGAACGAGCAGTACTTC. The encoded protein is CASSIPADRLGNEQYF.

The table lists this clone with a few counts. V and J are TRBV6-5 and TRBJ2-7; the D gene could be TRBD1 or TRBD2 (5 bases each). CDR1 and CDR2 from the germline V gene are MNHEY and SVGAGI. The CDR3 is 15 amino acids. V gave up 6 bases and J gave up 6 bases, with 21 bases separating them. CDR3 coding DNA: TGTGCCAGCAGGGCAACCGGGACGGCTGTCCGCGAGCAGTACTTC. Translation: CASRATGTAVREQYF.

The gene calls are TRBV6-1 and TRBJ1-1; D gene unclear. The CDR3 has 14 residues. Trimming shortened V by 0 bases and J by 5 bases, and 10 bases separated the two germline ends. Germline-derived CDR1 and CDR2 are MNHNS and SASEGT. The CDR3 DNA is TGTGCCAGCAGTGAAGCCCGAGGTAAGACTGAAGCTTTCTTT. It yields the protein CASSEARGKTEAFF.

This chain joins TRBV6-5 and TRBJ2-1; D remains ambiguous. The CDR3 runs to 15 residues. The germline CDR1 and CDR2 sequences are MNHEY and SVGAGI. V was trimmed by 2 bases and J by 6 bases, leaving 14 bases between them. CDR3: CASSYAEPTANEQFF. The CDR3 DNA follows: TGTGCCAGCAGTTACGCGGAACCCACGGCCAATGAGCAGTTCTTC.

The rearrangement joins TRBV5-1 to TRBJ1-1, with D unclear. Trimming shortened V by 3 bases and J by 11 bases, and 23 bases separated the two germline ends. The V gene's germline CDR1 is SGHRS and CDR2 YFSETQ. This CDR3 is built from 15 residues. CDR3 amino acids: CASSSDRAPNPGAFF. DNA for the CDR3: TGCGCCAGCAGCTCGGACCGGGCCCCCAACCCTGGGGCTTTCTTT.

The chain uses TRBV19 and TRBJ2-7; 7 bases map to TRBD2. CDR3 length: 16 residues. V lost 4 bases, J lost 2 bases, and 11 bases stayed unmatched. CDR1 is LNHDA and CDR2 is SQIVND in the germline V gene (reference sequence). The CDR3 coding sequence is TGTGCCAGTAGTACTCCCCCTAGCGGTTCTACCTACGAGCAGTACTTC. It yields the protein CASSTPPSGSTYEQYF.

This clone is a singleton in its sample. Written as DNA, the CDR3 is TGTGCCAGTACAACTTCTTTGGTCCCGTACGATGGCTACACCTTC. Translating gives CASTTSLVPYDGYTF. The chain employs TRBV19 and TRBJ1-2, with unresolved D. Trimming cost V 7 bases and J 6 bases, with 21 bases left between them. Germline-derived CDR1 and CDR2 are LNHDA and SQIVND (reference sequence). The CDR3 runs 15 residues.

This chain links TRBV25-1 with TRBJ2-1, with 9 nucleotides matching TRBD2. The germline gives CDR1 MGHDK, CDR2 SYGVNS. Trimming took 6 bases from V and 7 from J; bases not matched to a gene: 16. The CDR3 has 17 residues. CDR3: CASSNRILAGGGNEQFF. The DNA of the CDR3 is TGTGCCAGCAGCAACCGAATCTTGGCGGGAGGGGGAAATGAGCAGTTCTTC.

The chain links TRBV28 to TRBJ2-7, with a weak D call TRBD1 (7 bases). The CDR3 consists of 15 residues. Per the germline V gene, CDR1 is MDHEN and CDR2 is SYDVKM. V gave up 6 bases and J gave up 2 bases, with 17 bases separating them. The CDR3 coding sequence is TGTGCCAGCAGCGCCGCGGGACAGCAGACCTACGAGCAGTACTTC. It translates to CASSAAGQQTYEQYF.

This rearrangement joins TRBV7-2 to TRBJ1-2; no definite D call. The germline V gene encodes CDR1 SGHTA and CDR2 FQGNSA. Trimming removed 0 bases from V and 2 bases from J, with 4 bases in between. This CDR3 spans 13 amino acids. CDR3 region: CASSLAQNYGYTF. The CDR3 region has the DNA TGTGCCAGCAGCTTAGCCCAGAACTATGGCTACACCTTC.